This passage covers 19 T cell receptor beta chains from one sample sequenced in a study of blood T cell repertoires in COVID-19. Sequencing used immunoSEQ multiplex PCR; TCRdb keeps in-frame clones, though not all of them. The sample has about 120,000 clones, about 86% seen once. The specimen sequenced was peripheral blood. These receptors were obtained from a woman aged 50 to 60 with acute or convalescent COVID-19.

The chain is built from TRBV5-1 and TRBJ1-1, with TRBD1 identical over 10 bases. Germline V gene data show CDR1 as SGHRS and CDR2 as YFSETQ. The CDR3 spans 16 residues. The trim removed 3 bases at V and 3 bases at J, leaving 8 bases unmatched. The CDR3 reads CASSSPGTGVHTEAFF. The CDR3, as DNA: TGCGCCAGCAGCTCTCCCGGGACAGGGGTCCACACTGAAGCTTTCTTT.

This clone has just one count. This chain joins TRBV11-2 and TRBJ2-1, with TRBD2 identical over 7 bases. Germline V gene lookup returns CDR1 SGHAT and CDR2 FQNNGV. The CDR3 is 16 residues long. With V trimmed by 4 bases and J by 1 base, 7 bases remained unmatched. The CDR3 coding sequence is TGTGCCAGCAGCTCTATCGGAGCGGGGTCCTACAATGAGCAGTTCTTC. Translating gives CASSSIGAGSYNEQFF.

The V call is TRBV4-1, the J call TRBJ2-7, with D possibly matching TRBD2 (7 bases). V shed 0 bases and J shed 6 bases, with 24 bases lying between them. Per germline, CDR1 MGHRA and CDR2 YSYEKL. The CDR3 consists of 18 residues. Here the CDR3 reads CASSQENKAAWGGREQYF. CDR3 nucleotide sequence: TGCGCCAGCAGCCAAGAGAATAAAGCCGCCTGGGGGGGCCGCGAGCAGTACTTC.

V usage is TRBV6-6 and J usage is TRBJ2-7; 8 bases match TRBD1. The CDR3 is 16 amino acids. J was trimmed by 3 bases and V by 6 bases; bases with no gene match: 13. Germline CDR1 reads MNHNY; CDR2 reads SVGAGI (reference sequence). The CDR3 DNA sequence: TGTGCCAGCAGCCTTCCTCGGCAGGGGGCAAGCTACGAGCAGTACTTC. This encodes CASSLPRQGASYEQYF.

This chain uses TRBV6-2 or TRBV6-3 with TRBJ2-5, with TRBD2 identical over 12 bases. CDR1 is MNHEY, CDR2 SVGEGT, per germline. The CDR3 covers 16 residues. Trimming took 2 bases from V and 2 from J; bases not matched to a gene: 3. This CDR3 reads CASSYRTSGAQETQYF. CDR3 sequence (DNA): TGTGCCAGCAGTTACAGGACTAGCGGGGCTCAAGAGACCCAGTACTTC.

V gene TRBV7-9 combines with J gene TRBJ2-1, with 10 bases identical to TRBD2. V lost 3 bases, J lost 8 bases, and 13 bases stayed unmatched. The V gene's germline CDR1 is SEHNR and CDR2 FQNEAQ (reference sequence). CDR3 length: 17 residues. The CDR3, as DNA: TGTGCCAGCAGCTTCTACTTAGCGGGAGGAGGTTTCGATGAGCAGTTCTTC. It specifies CASSFYLAGGGFDEQFF. The whole variable domain, filled in from reference TRBV7-9 and TRBJ2-1, reads DTGVSQNPRHKITKRGQNVTFRCDPISEHNRLYWYRQTLGQGPEFLTYFQNEAQLEKSRLLSDRFSAERPKGSFSTLEIQRTEQGDSAMYLCASSFYLAGGGFDEQFFGPGTRLTVL.

The chain recombines TRBV7-2 with TRBJ1-2, with TRBD1 identical over 8 bases. The length of the CDR3 is 14 residues. V lost 5 bases, J lost 4 bases, and 6 bases stayed unmatched. Germline V lookup: CDR1 SGHTA, CDR2 FQGNSA. The CDR3 region has the DNA TGTGCCAGCAGCGCTGGACAGGGAGGCTATGGCTACACCTTC. Its protein is CASSAGQGGYGYTF.

As to this clone: At one end, the junction sequence differs from germline, possibly due to a read error. The chain recombines TRBV6-5 with TRBJ2-7, with 7 bases that match TRBD1. The CDR3 totals 12 residues. Germline V gives CDR1 MNHEY, CDR2 SVGAGI. The CDR3 DNA reads TGTGCCAGCACCACGACAGGGTCGGAACCAAAATTC. It translates to CASTTTGSEPKF.

The chain links TRBV5-6 to TRBJ2-7, with 7 bases matching TRBD2. V lost 0 bases, J lost 6 bases, and 6 bases stayed unmatched. CDR3 length: 14 residues. Germline V lookup: CDR1 SGHDT, CDR2 YYEEEE. CDR3 DNA: TGTGCCAGCAGCTTGGGTCTAGCGGTTCGCGAGCAGTACTTC. Amino acids: CASSLGLAVREQYF. Full variable domain (outside the CDR3, taken from reference TRBV5-6 and TRBJ2-7): DAGVTQSPTHLIKTRGQQVTLRCSPKSGHDTVSWYQQALGQGPQFIFQYYEEEERQRGNFPDRFSGHQFPNYSSELNVNALLLGDSALYLCASSLGLAVREQYFGPGTRLTVT.

This chain uses TRBV27 with TRBJ1-2; 7 nucleotides align to TRBD1. Trimming cost V 5 bases and J 8 bases; bases outside gene matches: 5. The length of the CDR3 is 12 residues. Germline V gene data show CDR1 as MNHEY and CDR2 as SMNVEV (reference sequence). The CDR3 sequence is CASSPRQGGYTF. CDR3 bases: TGTGCCAGCAGTCCACGACAGGGAGGCTACACCTTC.

V usage is TRBV30 and J usage is TRBJ1-4; tentatively, D is TRBD1 (6 bases). The length of the CDR3 is 13 residues. V was shortened by 4 bases and J by 6 bases, with 12 bases between the two germline ends. Per the germline V gene, CDR1 is GTSNPN and CDR2 is SVGIG (reference sequence). CDR3 in amino acids: CAWTRGIDEKLFF. CDR3 coding DNA: TGTGCCTGGACCAGGGGCATCGATGAAAAACTGTTTTTT.

This rearrangement joins TRBV9 to TRBJ2-1; tentative D call: TRBD2 (5 bases). CDR1 SGDLS and CDR2 YYNGEE come from the germline V gene. The germline V and J ends were trimmed by 4 bases and 0 bases, with 11 bases remaining between them. This CDR3 is 15 amino acids long. The CDR3 is CASSPSGNSYNEQFF. The CDR3 bases are TGTGCCAGCAGCCCTTCCGGGAACTCCTACAATGAGCAGTTCTTC.

J is TRBJ2-6 and V is TRBV15; 7 nucleotides align to TRBD1. CDR1 LNHNV and CDR2 YYDKDF come from the germline V gene (reference sequence). V shed 1 base and J 1 base; nucleotides not matched to a gene: 7. The CDR3 runs to 18 residues. CDR3 amino acids: CATSRGIRGSSGANVLTF. The CDR3 DNA sequence: TGTGCCACCAGCAGAGGAATCAGGGGGAGTTCTGGGGCCAACGTCCTGACTTTC.

The rearrangement uses TRBV10-3 and TRBJ1-1; 9 nucleotides align to TRBD1. In germline, CDR1 is ENHRY, CDR2 SYGVKD. V lost 2 bases to trimming and J lost 5 bases; unmatched junction nucleotides: 6. This CDR3 is 15 amino acids long. CDR3 in DNA: TGTGCCATCAGTGAGGGGGGACAGGGTGGAACTGAAGCTTTCTTT. Translating it yields CAISEGGQGGTEAFF.

The chain links TRBV7-9 to TRBJ1-3; 8 nucleotides agree with TRBD1. Looked up from germline, CDR1 is SEHNR and CDR2 is FQNEAQ (reference sequence). Trimming cost V 4 bases and J 0 bases; bases outside gene matches: 5. The CDR3 extends over 16 amino acids. CDR3 DNA sequence: TGTGCCAGCAGCTCTGACAGGGGATACTCTGGAAACACCATATATTTT. As protein: CASSSDRGYSGNTIYF.

This clone was seen just once. This chain joins TRBV11-2 and TRBJ1-2; no clear D gene. The CDR3 covers 11 residues. Trimming removed 4 bases at V and 14 bases at J, with 14 bases between. CDR1 SGHAT and CDR2 FQNNGV come from the germline V gene. The CDR3 sequence is CASSSYSAPTF. Written as DNA, the CDR3 is TGTGCCAGCAGCTCGTACAGTGCCCCAACCTTC.

This sequence joins TRBV2 and TRBJ1-2; 7 nucleotides align to TRBD1. The germline V gene has CDR1 SNHLY and CDR2 FYNNEI. The CDR3 has 14 amino acids. J lost 4 bases, V lost 3 bases, and 5 bases had no gene match. The CDR3 DNA is TGTGCCAGCAGTGATGGACAGGTCGGCTATGGCTACACCTTC. Its protein is CASSDGQVGYGYTF.

The J gene is TRBJ2-6, the V gene TRBV18; D is uncertain. V shed 3 bases and J shed 0 bases, with 6 bases lying between them. Germline V gene lookup returns CDR1 KGHSH and CDR2 LQKENI. This CDR3 spans 15 amino acids. DNA for the CDR3: TGTGCCAGCTCACCGTCAGTCTCTGGGGCCAACGTCCTGACTTTC. Protein: CASSPSVSGANVLTF.

This clone was seen once. The chain joins TRBV25-1 to TRBJ1-6; weak D call: TRBD1 (5 bases). Germline V lookup: CDR1 MGHDK, CDR2 SYGVNS. The CDR3 sequence is 13 residues long. Trimming removed 6 bases at V and 7 bases at J, with 10 bases between. DNA for the CDR3: TGTGCCAGCAGACAGGCGGAGAATTCACCCCTCCACTTT. It codes for CASRQAENSPLHF. Filled out from reference TRBV25-1 and TRBJ1-6, the complete variable domain reads EADIYQTPRYLVIGTGKKITLECSQTMGHDKMYWYQQDPGMELHLIHYSYGVNSTEKGDLSSESTVSRIRTEHFPLTLESARPSHTSQYLCASRQAENSPLHFGNGTRLTVT.